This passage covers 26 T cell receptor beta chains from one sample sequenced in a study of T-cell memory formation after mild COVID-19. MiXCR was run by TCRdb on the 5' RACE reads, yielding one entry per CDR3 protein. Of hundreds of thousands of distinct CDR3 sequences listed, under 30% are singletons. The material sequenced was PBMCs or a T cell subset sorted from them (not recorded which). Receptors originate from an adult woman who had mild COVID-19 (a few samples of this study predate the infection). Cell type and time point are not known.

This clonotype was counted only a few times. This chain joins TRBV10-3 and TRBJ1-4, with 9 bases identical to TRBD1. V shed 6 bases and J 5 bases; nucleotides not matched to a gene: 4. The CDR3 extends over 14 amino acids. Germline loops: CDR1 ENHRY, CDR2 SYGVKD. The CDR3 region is CAISDGQGNEKLFF. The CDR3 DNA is TGTGCCATCAGCGATGGACAGGGGAATGAAAAACTGTTTTTT.

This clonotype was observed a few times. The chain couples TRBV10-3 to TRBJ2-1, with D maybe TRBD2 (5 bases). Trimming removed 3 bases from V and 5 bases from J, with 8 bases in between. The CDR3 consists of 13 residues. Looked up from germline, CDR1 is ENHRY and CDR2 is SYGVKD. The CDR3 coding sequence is TGTGCCATCAGTGACGCGGGTAACAATGAGCAGTTCTTC. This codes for CAISDAGNNEQFF.

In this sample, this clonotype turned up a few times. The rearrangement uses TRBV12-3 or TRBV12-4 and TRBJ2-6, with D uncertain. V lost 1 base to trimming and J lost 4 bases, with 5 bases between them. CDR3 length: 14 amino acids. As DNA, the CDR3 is TGTGCCAGCAGTTTAGGGTACGGGGCCAACGTCCTGACTTTC. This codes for CASSLGYGANVLTF.

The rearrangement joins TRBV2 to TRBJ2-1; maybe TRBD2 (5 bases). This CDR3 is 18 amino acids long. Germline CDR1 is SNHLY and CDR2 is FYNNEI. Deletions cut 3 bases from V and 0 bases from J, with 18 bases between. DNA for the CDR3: TGTGCCAGCAGTGACTACGGCGGGTTATTCAGCTCCTACAATGAGCAGTTCTTC. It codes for CASSDYGGLFSSYNEQFF.

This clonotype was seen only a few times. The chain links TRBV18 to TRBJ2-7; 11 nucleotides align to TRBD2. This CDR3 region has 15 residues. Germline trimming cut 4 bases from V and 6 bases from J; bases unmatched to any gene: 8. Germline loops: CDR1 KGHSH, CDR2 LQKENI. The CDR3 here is CASSQLAGAFSEQYF. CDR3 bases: TGTGCCAGCTCACAACTAGCGGGAGCTTTTAGCGAGCAGTACTTC.

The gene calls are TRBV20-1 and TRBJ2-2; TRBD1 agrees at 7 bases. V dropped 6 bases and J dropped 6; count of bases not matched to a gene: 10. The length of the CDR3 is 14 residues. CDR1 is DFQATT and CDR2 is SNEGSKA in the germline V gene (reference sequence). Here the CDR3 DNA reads TGCAGTGCCAAGGGACAGCGTCGTGCCGGGGAGCTGTTTTTT. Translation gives CSAKGQRRAGELFF.

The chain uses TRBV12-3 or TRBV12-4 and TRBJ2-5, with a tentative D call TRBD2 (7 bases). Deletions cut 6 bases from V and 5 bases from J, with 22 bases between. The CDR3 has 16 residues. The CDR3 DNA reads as TGTGCCAGCAGCCTCCTAGGGGGGGGCGTCATGGAGACCCAGTACTTC. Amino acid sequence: CASSLLGGGVMETQYF.

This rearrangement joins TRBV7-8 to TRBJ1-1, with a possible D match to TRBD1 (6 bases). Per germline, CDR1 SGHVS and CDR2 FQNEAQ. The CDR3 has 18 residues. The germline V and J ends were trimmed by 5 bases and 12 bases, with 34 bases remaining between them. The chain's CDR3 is CASSHGEIGSGIPTGTFF. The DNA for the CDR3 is TGTGCCAGCAGCCACGGGGAGATTGGTTCCGGGATCCCGACAGGTACTTTCTTT.

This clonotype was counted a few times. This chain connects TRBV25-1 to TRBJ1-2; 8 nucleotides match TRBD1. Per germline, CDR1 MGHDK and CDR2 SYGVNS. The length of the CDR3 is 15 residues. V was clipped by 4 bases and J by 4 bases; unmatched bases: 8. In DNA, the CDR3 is TGTGCCAGCAGTGGGGGACAGGCGGTGGTCTATGGCTACACCTTC. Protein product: CASSGGQAVVYGYTF.

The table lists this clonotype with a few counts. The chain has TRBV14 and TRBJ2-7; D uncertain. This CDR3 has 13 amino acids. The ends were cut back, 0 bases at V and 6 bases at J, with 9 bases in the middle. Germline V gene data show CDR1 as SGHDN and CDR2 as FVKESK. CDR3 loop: CASSQEIQIEQYF. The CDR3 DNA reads TGTGCCAGCAGCCAAGAGATCCAGATCGAGCAGTACTTC.

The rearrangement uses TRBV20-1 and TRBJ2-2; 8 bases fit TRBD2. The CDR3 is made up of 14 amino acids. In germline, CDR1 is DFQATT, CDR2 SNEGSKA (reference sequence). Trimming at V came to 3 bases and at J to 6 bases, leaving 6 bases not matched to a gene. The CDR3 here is CSARNGRASGELFF. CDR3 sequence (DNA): TGCAGTGCTAGGAACGGGAGGGCCTCCGGGGAGCTGTTTTTT.

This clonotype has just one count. DNA for the CDR3: TGCAGTGTTAGCCAAAACAGTTTCAATCAGCCCCAGCATTTT. Amino acid sequence: CSVSQNSFNQPQHF. The genes are TRBV20-1 and TRBJ1-5; no clear D. Germline V gene sequence: CDR1 DFQATT, CDR2 SNEGSKA (reference sequence). The CDR3 length is 14 residues. Trimming removed 7 bases at V and 3 bases at J, with 16 bases between.

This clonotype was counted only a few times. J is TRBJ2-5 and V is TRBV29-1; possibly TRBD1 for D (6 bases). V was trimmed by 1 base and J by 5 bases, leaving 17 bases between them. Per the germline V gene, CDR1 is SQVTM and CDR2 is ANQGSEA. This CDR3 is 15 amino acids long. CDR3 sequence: CSVEGPGHRRETQYF. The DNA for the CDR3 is TGCAGCGTTGAAGGGCCGGGACACCGTAGGGAGACCCAGTACTTC.

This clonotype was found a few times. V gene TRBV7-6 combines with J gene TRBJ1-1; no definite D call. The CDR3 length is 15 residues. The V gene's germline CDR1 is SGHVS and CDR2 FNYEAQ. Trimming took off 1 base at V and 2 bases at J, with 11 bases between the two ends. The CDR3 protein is CASSLEPQPNTEAFF. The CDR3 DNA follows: TGTGCCAGCAGCTTAGAACCTCAGCCAAACACTGAAGCTTTCTTT.

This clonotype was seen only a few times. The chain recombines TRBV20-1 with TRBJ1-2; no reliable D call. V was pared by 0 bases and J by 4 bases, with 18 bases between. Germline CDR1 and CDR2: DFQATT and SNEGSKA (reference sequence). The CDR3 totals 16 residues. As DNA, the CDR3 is TGCAGTGCTAGAGATCTTTCCGTGAACACGATCTATGGCTACACCTTC. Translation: CSARDLSVNTIYGYTF.

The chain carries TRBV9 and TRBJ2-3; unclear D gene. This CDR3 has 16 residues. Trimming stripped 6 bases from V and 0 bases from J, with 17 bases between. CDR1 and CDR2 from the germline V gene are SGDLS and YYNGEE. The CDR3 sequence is CASTQKASLSTDTQYF. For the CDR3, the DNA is TGTGCCAGCACACAAAAGGCCTCCCTAAGCACAGATACGCAGTATTTT.

CDR3 nucleotide sequence: TGTGCCAGCAGCTCCCTGACTAGCGGGATCACAGATACGCAGTATTTT. This gives the protein CASSSLTSGITDTQYF. The V call is TRBV7-2, the J call TRBJ2-3, with TRBD2 matching 11 bases. With V trimmed by 4 bases and J by 2 bases, 5 bases remained unmatched. The CDR3 sequence is 16 residues long. From germline, CDR1 is SGHTA and CDR2 FQGNSA.

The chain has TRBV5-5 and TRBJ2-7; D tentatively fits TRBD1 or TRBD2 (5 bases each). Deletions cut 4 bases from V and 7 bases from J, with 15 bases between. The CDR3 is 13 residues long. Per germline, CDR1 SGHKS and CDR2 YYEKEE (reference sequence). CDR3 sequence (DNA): TGTGCCAGCAGCCTAGGACTGCCAGGGGAGCAGTACTTC. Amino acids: CASSLGLPGEQYF.

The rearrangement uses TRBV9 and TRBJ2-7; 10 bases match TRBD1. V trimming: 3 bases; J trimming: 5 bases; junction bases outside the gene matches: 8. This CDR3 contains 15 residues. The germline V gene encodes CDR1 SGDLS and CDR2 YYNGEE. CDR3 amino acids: CASSAPGQGSHEQYF. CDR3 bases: TGTGCCAGCAGCGCCCCGGGACAGGGGTCCCACGAGCAGTACTTC. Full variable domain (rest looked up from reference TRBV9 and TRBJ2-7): DSGVTQTPKHLITATGQRVTLRCSPRSGDLSVYWYQQSLDQGLQFLIQYYNGEERAKGNILERFSAQQFPDLHSELNLSSLELGDSALYFCASSAPGQGSHEQYFGPGTRLTVT.

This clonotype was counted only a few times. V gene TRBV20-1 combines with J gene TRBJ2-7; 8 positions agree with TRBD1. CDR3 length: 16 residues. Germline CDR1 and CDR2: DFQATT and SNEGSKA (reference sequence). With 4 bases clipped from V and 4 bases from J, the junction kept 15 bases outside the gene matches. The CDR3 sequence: CSATRFGTGRGYEQYF. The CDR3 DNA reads TGCAGTGCTACTAGATTTGGGACAGGAAGAGGATACGAGCAGTACTTC.

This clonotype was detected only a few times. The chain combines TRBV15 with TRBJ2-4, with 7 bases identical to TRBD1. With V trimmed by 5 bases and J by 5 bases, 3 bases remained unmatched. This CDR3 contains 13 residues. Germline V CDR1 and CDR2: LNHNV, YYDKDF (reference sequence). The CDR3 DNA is TGTGCCACCAGCGGGGGACAGCAAAACATTCAGTACTTC. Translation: CATSGGQQNIQYF.

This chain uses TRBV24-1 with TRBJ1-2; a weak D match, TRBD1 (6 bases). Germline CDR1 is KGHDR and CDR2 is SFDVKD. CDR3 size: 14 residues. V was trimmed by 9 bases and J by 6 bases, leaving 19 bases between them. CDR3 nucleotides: TGTGCCACCCGAGAGGGTGGAGGGGGTGATGGCTACACCTTC. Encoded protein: CATREGGGGDGYTF.

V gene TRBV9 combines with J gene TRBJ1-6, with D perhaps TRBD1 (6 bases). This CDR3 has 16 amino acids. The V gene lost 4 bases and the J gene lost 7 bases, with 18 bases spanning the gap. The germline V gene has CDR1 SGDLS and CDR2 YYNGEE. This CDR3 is CASSPRTDQRNSPLHF. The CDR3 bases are TGTGCCAGCAGCCCCCGGACAGATCAGCGGAATTCACCCCTCCACTTT.

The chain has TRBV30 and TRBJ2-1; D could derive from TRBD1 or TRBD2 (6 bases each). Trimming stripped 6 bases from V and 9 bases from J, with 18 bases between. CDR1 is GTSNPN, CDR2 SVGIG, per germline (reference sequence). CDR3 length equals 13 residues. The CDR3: CACRASRGREQFF. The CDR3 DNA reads TGTGCCTGCCGGGCTTCCCGGGGGCGTGAGCAGTTCTTC.

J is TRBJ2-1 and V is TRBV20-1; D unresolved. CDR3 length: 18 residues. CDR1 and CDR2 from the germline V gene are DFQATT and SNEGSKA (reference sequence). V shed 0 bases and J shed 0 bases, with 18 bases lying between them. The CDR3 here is CSARDENYWRSSYNEQFF. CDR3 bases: TGCAGTGCTAGAGATGAAAACTACTGGAGAAGCTCCTACAATGAGCAGTTCTTC.

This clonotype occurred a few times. The CDR3 sequence: CASSLVAGNTEAFF. In nucleotides, the CDR3 is TGTGCCAGCAGCTTAGTAGCAGGGAACACTGAAGCTTTCTTT. The V call is TRBV7-8, the J call TRBJ1-1, with D unclear. Deletions cut 1 base from V and 1 base from J, with 7 bases between. The CDR3 runs to 14 residues. CDR1 and CDR2 from the germline V gene are SGHVS and FQNEAQ. Together with reference TRBV7-8 and TRBJ1-1, the CDR3 gives the full variable domain: GAGVSQSPRYKVAKRGQDVALRCDPISGHVSLFWYQQALGQGPEFLTYFQNEAQLDKSGLPSDRFFAERPEGSVSTLKIQRTQQEDSAVYLCASSLVAGNTEAFFGQGTRLTVV.